Listed below are T cell receptor beta chains from one sample, sequenced in a study of OX40 agonist ivuxolimab in advanced cancers. Clones were read by immunoSEQ multiplex PCR, and TCRdb kept only the in-frame ones, dropping some. The table lists about 93,000 clones, roughly 94% of them singletons. Sequences were derived from CD4+ or CD8+ T cells sorted from blood, sampled in a trial of the OX40 agonist ivuxolimab. These receptors came from an adult with an advanced solid tumor such as melanoma, head and neck, liver or kidney cancer. Both conserved end residues are part of each CDR3. Each record gives: V gene, J gene, D gene, clone size, CDR3 length, CDR3 protein, CDR3 DNA. The D gene is left open where the match is weak. Not all rows give a size; the values are once, few, many and, for expanded clones, a class.

TRBV6-5	TRBJ2-3	TRBD2	once	15	CASSYIAGGADTQYF	TGTGCCAGCAGTTACATAGCGGGAGGGGCAGATACGCAGTATTTT
TRBV11-2	TRBJ2-5	TRBD1	.	15	CASSLNAQGAETQYF	TGTGCCAGCAGCTTGAACGCCCAGGGGGCGGAGACCCAGTACTTC
TRBV6-5	TRBJ1-3	.	.	14	CASSYSQEGNTIYF	TGTGCCAGCAGTTACTCGCAGGAGGGAAACACCATATATTTT
TRBV19	TRBJ2-1	TRBD2	once	18	CASSSTSGRASSYNEQFF	TGTGCCAGTAGTAGTACTAGCGGGAGGGCCAGTTCTTACAATGAGCAGTTCTTC
TRBV30	TRBJ2-3	TRBD1	.	16	CAWSVGIQGPLIGQYF	TGTGCCTGGAGTGTAGGGATACAGGGGCCCCTTATAGGGCAGTATTTT
TRBV9	TRBJ2-5	TRBD1	.	15	CASSVGQGAWETQYF	TGTGCCAGCAGCGTGGGACAGGGGGCTTGGGAGACCCAGTACTTC
TRBV6-1	TRBJ2-3	TRBD2	.	18	CASSESGGLAGFTDTQYF	TGTGCCAGCAGTGAATCTGGAGGACTAGCGGGATTCACAGATACGCAGTATTTT
TRBV30	TRBJ1-5	.	.	12	CAWSVGNQPQHF	TGTGCCTGGAGTGTGGGCAATCAGCCCCAGCATTTT
TRBV19	TRBJ1-2	.	few	14	CASSTLGKMTGYTF	TGTGCCAGTAGTACCCTGGGGAAGATGACGGGCTACACCTTC
TRBV5-1	TRBJ2-1	.	.	14	CASSFLRDGNEQFF	TGCGCCAGCAGCTTTTTACGCGACGGGAATGAGCAGTTCTTC
TRBV4-3	TRBJ2-7	.	once	15	CASSHSRTIWDEQYF	TGCGCCAGCAGCCATTCCCGGACCATCTGGGACGAGCAGTACTTC
TRBV2	TRBJ1-4	TRBD1	.	17	CASSGTGTGAYNEKLFF	TGTGCCAGCAGTGGAACCGGGACAGGGGCCTATAATGAAAAACTGTTTTTT
TRBV7-7	TRBJ2-3	.	.	14	CASSLALGADTQYF	TGTGCCAGCAGCTTAGCGCTGGGCGCAGATACGCAGTATTTT
TRBV7-9	TRBJ1-5	.	.	14	CASSSNRADQPQHF	TGTGCCAGCAGCTCTAACAGGGCCGATCAGCCCCAGCATTTT
TRBV14	TRBJ2-7	.	.	11	CASSQGYEQYF	TGTGCCAGCAGCCAGGGATACGAGCAGTACTTC
TRBV7-9	TRBJ2-1	.	.	17	CASSTRTIVSSYNEQFF	TGTGCCAGCAGCACGCGGACCATCGTAAGCTCCTACAATGAGCAGTTCTTC
TRBV2	TRBJ1-1	.	.	14	CASRGRDSLTEAFF	TGTGCCAGCAGGGGACGCGATTCCCTCACTGAAGCTTTCTTT
TRBV19	TRBJ2-7	.	.	15	CASSIGDISSYEQYF	TGTGCCAGTAGTATAGGGGACATTAGCTCCTACGAGCAGTACTTC
TRBV19	TRBJ2-1	.	.	13	CASSIGGGNEQFF	TGTGCCAGTAGTATAGGTGGGGGGAATGAGCAGTTCTTC
TRBV11-2	TRBJ2-7	.	.	15	CASSLESALSYEQYF	TGTGCCAGCAGCTTAGAGTCTGCGCTATCCTACGAGCAGTACTTC
TRBV6-5	TRBJ2-7	.	.	15	CASSYSIAKIYEQYF	TGTGCCAGCAGTTACTCGATCGCGAAGATCTACGAGCAGTACTTC
TRBV4-1	TRBJ2-7	.	.	18	CASSQKPLQVLSSYEQYF	TGCGCCAGCAGCCAAAAGCCTCTACAGGTCCTAAGCTCCTACGAGCAGTACTTC
TRBV19	TRBJ2-7	.	.	14	CASSTGPLSYEQYF	TGTGCCAGTAGTACAGGGCCTCTCTCCTACGAGCAGTACTTC
TRBV30	TRBJ1-3	.	.	14	CAWSWASFGNTIYF	TGTGCCTGGAGTTGGGCCTCGTTTGGAAACACCATATATTTT
TRBV11-2	TRBJ2-7	.	.	13	CASSLGWAHEQYF	TGTGCCAGCAGCTTAGGGTGGGCCCACGAGCAGTACTTC
TRBV29-1	TRBJ2-1	TRBD2	once	14	CSVEEASGGAVFIF	TGCAGCGTTGAAGAGGCTAGCGGGGGGGCCGTATTCATCTTC
TRBV10-3	TRBJ1-1	.	few	11	CAISVGSEAFF	TGTGCCATCAGTGTAGGAAGTGAAGCTTTCTTT
TRBV7-6	TRBJ2-3	.	.	17	CASSLALGAKSTDTQYF	TGTGCCAGCAGCTTAGCGCTGGGCGCAAAAAGCACAGATACGCAGTATTTT
TRBV7-2	TRBJ1-1	.	.	15	CASIKYRPSNTEAFF	TGTGCCAGCATAAAGTATAGGCCCTCGAACACTGAAGCTTTCTTT
TRBV2	TRBJ2-5	.	.	13	CASSGTFQETQYF	TGTGCCAGCAGTGGGACATTTCAAGAGACCCAGTACTTC
TRBV4-1	TRBJ1-1	.	few	14	CASSPIGVNTEAFF	TGCGCCAGCAGCCCAATTGGAGTGAACACTGAAGCTTTCTTT
TRBV7-6	TRBJ2-1	TRBD2	.	15	CASSLGGSTYNEQFF	TGTGCCAGCAGCTTAGGCGGGAGCACCTACAATGAGCAGTTCTTC
TRBV9	TRBJ2-7	TRBD2	.	15	CASSVTSGGTYEQYF	TGTGCCAGCAGCGTGACTAGCGGGGGCACCTACGAGCAGTACTTC
TRBV11-2	TRBJ2-1	TRBD2	.	17	CASSFPSGGWPYNEQFF	TGTGCCAGCAGCTTTCCTAGCGGGGGTTGGCCCTACAATGAGCAGTTCTTC
TRBV11-2	TRBJ2-7	.	.	12	CASSLDIYEQYF	TGTGCCAGCAGCTTAGACATCTACGAGCAGTACTTC
TRBV27	TRBJ2-7	.	.	11	CASSTPYEQYF	TGTGCCAGCAGTACCCCCTACGAGCAGTACTTC
TRBV4-1	TRBJ1-2	.	.	11	CATGTFYGYTF	TGCGCCACCGGGACATTCTATGGCTACACCTTC
TRBV11-3	TRBJ2-7	.	.	11	CASSYGYEQYF	TGTGCCAGCAGCTACGGGTACGAGCAGTACTTC
TRBV5-1	TRBJ2-3	.	.	15	CASSYLSEFTDTQYF	TGCGCCAGCAGCTACCTCTCAGAATTCACAGATACGCAGTATTTT
TRBV11-2	TRBJ2-7	.	.	13	CASSLSGTYEQYF	TGTGCCAGCAGCTTATCAGGGACCTACGAGCAGTACTTC
TRBV20-1	TRBJ1-2	.	once	11	CSHGDGYGYTF	TGCAGTCACGGGGACGGCTATGGCTACACCTTC
TRBV4-1	TRBJ1-4	TRBD1	.	14	CASSQDGLGTVGLF	TGCGCCAGCAGCCAAGATGGATTAGGGACAGTAGGCCTTTTT
TRBV15	TRBJ1-1	.	.	20	CATSRDKGGIGQYHLREAFF	TGTGCCACCAGCAGAGATAAGGGAGGTATAGGACAGTACCACCTACGTGAAGCTTTCTTT
TRBV10-2	TRBJ2-7	.	.	19	CASSESTGSTSWSPYEQYF	TGCGCCAGCAGTGAGTCGACGGGCTCCACTAGTTGGTCTCCCTACGAGCAGTACTTC
TRBV4-2	TRBJ2-7	.	.	15	CASSQGVGGSYEQYF	TGTGCCAGCAGCCAAGGGGTCGGAGGTTCCTACGAGCAGTACTTC
TRBV5-1	TRBJ2-7	.	.	13	CASRSGANYEQYF	TGCGCCAGCAGATCAGGGGCGAACTACGAGCAGTACTTC
TRBV7-6	TRBJ2-3	TRBD2	.	18	CASSPQAGTSGGTDTQYF	TGTGCCAGCAGCCCGCAAGCCGGGACTAGCGGGGGCACAGATACGCAGTATTTT
TRBV7-4	TRBJ2-7	.	few	14	CASSLEGVGYEQYF	TGTGCCAGCAGCTTAGAGGGAGTAGGCTACGAGCAGTACTTC
TRBV30	TRBJ2-7	.	.	12	CAWSLTDHEQYF	TGTGCCTGGAGCTTAACTGATCACGAGCAGTACTTC
TRBV13	TRBJ2-5	TRBD2	.	17	CASSPARSRGGQETQYF	TGTGCCAGCAGTCCCGCCCGATCCCGCGGGGGGCAAGAGACCCAGTACTTC